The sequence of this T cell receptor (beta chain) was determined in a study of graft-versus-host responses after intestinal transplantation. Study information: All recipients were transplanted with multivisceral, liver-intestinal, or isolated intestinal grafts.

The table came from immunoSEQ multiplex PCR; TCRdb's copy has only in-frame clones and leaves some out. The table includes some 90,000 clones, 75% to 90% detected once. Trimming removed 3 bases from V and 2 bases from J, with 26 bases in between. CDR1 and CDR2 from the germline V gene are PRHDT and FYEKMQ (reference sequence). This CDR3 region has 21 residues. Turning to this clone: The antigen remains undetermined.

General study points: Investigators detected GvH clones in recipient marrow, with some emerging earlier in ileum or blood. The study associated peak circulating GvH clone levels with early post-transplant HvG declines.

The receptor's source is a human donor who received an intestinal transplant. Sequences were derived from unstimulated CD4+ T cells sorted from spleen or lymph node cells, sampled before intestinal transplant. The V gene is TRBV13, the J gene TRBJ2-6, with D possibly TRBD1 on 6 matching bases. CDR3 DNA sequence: TGTGCCAGCAGCTTCAACCGGCCTCAGGGGATCTATAACCCTGGGGCCAACGTCCTGACTTTC. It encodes CASSFNRPQGIYNPGANVLTF.